The 5 T cell receptor beta chains below all came from one sample that was sequenced in a study of blood T cell repertoires in COVID-19. Profiling relied on immunoSEQ multiplex PCR, and the TCRdb table lists in-frame clones only, not all of them. The sample lists about 140,000 clones, 84% occurring once. Sequencing input: peripheral blood. The receptor set was obtained from a woman between 55 and 75 years old with acute or convalescent COVID-19.

This clone has just one count. The CDR3 nucleotides are TGTGCCAGCAGCTTGACTCGGGACAGGATTTCTGTGGTTCGTGGCTACACCTTC. Translating gives CASSLTRDRISVVRGYTF. V usage is TRBV5-8 and J usage is TRBJ1-2; 8 bases agree with TRBD1. The germline V gene encodes CDR1 SGHTS and CDR2 YDEGEE. The CDR3 has 18 residues. V was pared by 1 base and J by 7 bases, with 18 bases of the junction left unmatched.

Note on this clone: This same CDR3 is encoded by further DNA sequences in the sample. The chain employs TRBV28 and TRBJ1-5; perhaps TRBD1 as D (5 bases). CDR3 length equals 13 residues. In germline, CDR1 is MDHEN, CDR2 SYDVKM. Trimming took 5 bases from V and 4 from J, leaving 9 bases between them. In DNA form, the CDR3 reads TGTGCCAGCAGTACAGACAGTAATCAGCCCCAGCATTTT. This gives the protein CASSTDSNQPQHF.

The chain is built from TRBV7-9 and TRBJ1-6; tentative D call: TRBD1 (6 bases). Germline values: CDR1 SEHNR, CDR2 FQNEAQ (reference sequence). Trimming stripped 1 base from V and 12 bases from J, with 16 bases between. The CDR3 extends over 15 amino acids. CDR3 region: CASSLEGTPAEPLHF. The CDR3 region has the DNA TGTGCCAGCAGCTTAGAAGGGACACCGGCGGAACCCCTCCACTTT.

The chain carries TRBV7-8 and TRBJ2-1, with 10 bases fitting TRBD2. The J segment lost 6 bases and the V segment lost 6 bases, leaving 5 bases of the junction unmatched. In germline, CDR1 is SGHVS, CDR2 FQNEAQ. CDR3 length: 14 amino acids. This CDR3 is CASSQREGVNEQFF. The CDR3 nucleotides are TGTGCCAGCAGTCAGCGGGAGGGAGTCAATGAGCAGTTCTTC.

This clone came up a few times. CDR3: CASSEIDSHSGNTIYF. Written as DNA, the CDR3 is TGTGCCAGCAGTGAGATAGACAGCCACTCTGGAAACACCATATATTTT. The genes are TRBV6-1 and TRBJ1-3; possible D gene TRBD1, 5 bases. The CDR3 loop spans 16 amino acids. Germline CDR1 reads MNHNS; CDR2 reads SASEGT. Trimming left V 3 bases short and J 0 bases short, with 12 bases between.